These 4 T cell receptor beta chains originate from one sample sequenced in a study of neurological immune-mediated disorders. TCRdb independently ran MiXCR on the 5' RACE reads; one entry per CDR3 protein. The data contain some 120,000 distinct CDR3 sequences, about 3.2% of them singletons. Sequenced input: PBMCs. All receptors come from a woman aged 25-40 years with multiple sclerosis.

This clonotype was seen only a few times. CDR3 sequence: CASSIRTLAGSTDTQYF. For the CDR3, the DNA is TGTGCCAGTAGTATCCGAACGCTAGCGGGTAGCACAGATACGCAGTATTTT. The chain has TRBV19 and TRBJ2-3, with 8 bases matching TRBD2. J lost 0 bases, V lost 3 bases, and 8 bases had no gene match. This CDR3 region has 17 residues. Germline CDR1 and CDR2: LNHDA and SQIVND (reference sequence).

This clonotype was observed at least ten times. The chain recombines TRBV11-2 with TRBJ2-1; 7 bases match TRBD2. Germline CDR1 and CDR2: SGHAT and FQNNGV. The V segment lost 2 bases and the J segment 6 bases; nucleotides outside the gene matches: 4. This CDR3 contains 14 residues. CDR3 coding DNA: TGTGCCAGCAGCTTAAGCCTAGCGGTCAATGAGCAGTTCTTC. Its translation is CASSLSLAVNEQFF.

Many counts were recorded for this clonotype. The chain links TRBV20-1 to TRBJ2-3; D unresolved. Germline V gene data show CDR1 as DFQATT and CDR2 as SNEGSKA (reference sequence). Trimming removed 1 base at V and 5 bases at J, with 10 bases between. The CDR3 contains 13 residues. CDR3 nucleotides: TGCAGTGCTAGAGGCATCTCTGGAGATACGCAGTATTTT. It specifies CSARGISGDTQYF.

The gene calls are TRBV4-3 and TRBJ2-2; weak D call: TRBD1 (6 bases). Trimming took 2 bases from V and 1 from J, leaving 14 bases between them. The CDR3 totals 17 residues. Per the germline V gene, CDR1 is LGHNA and CDR2 is YSLEER. Written as DNA, the CDR3 is TGCGCCAGCAGCCAATTAGTGACAGGAATGAACACCGGGGAGCTGTTTTTT. Translating it yields CASSQLVTGMNTGELFF.